This TCR beta chain was observed in a study of cytomegalovirus exposure and HLA in healthy donors. Broader study findings: In a later analysis, an Asian-associated ancestry cluster reportedly showed fewer N-insertions than the roughly 700-donor mean. Later analysis associated a missense DCLRE1C variant with TCR beta V- and J-gene trimming. A later analysis showed TCR association rates differing by HLA locus, peaking at DRB1 and lowest at HLA-C.

Notes on this clone: As yet, its antigen is unknown.

Germline CDR1 is SQVTM and CDR2 is ANQGSEA. J was trimmed by 6 bases and V by 3 bases; bases with no gene match: 7. The CDR3 has 14 residues. It was with 60 Vbeta and 13 Jbeta primers that the PCR ran. Clones were read by immunoSEQ multiplex PCR, and TCRdb kept only the in-frame ones, dropping some. The data hold under 200,000 clones, with around 77% observed a single time. The TCR originated in a man aged 55 to 70 in good health and CMV-seronegative. The V call is TRBV29-1, the J call TRBJ2-2; 7 bases agree with TRBD1. The sequenced sample consisted of PBMCs. CDR3 residues: CSVERETGSGELFF. The CDR3 region has the DNA TGCAGCGTTGAGAGGGAGACAGGGTCCGGGGAGCTGTTTTTT.